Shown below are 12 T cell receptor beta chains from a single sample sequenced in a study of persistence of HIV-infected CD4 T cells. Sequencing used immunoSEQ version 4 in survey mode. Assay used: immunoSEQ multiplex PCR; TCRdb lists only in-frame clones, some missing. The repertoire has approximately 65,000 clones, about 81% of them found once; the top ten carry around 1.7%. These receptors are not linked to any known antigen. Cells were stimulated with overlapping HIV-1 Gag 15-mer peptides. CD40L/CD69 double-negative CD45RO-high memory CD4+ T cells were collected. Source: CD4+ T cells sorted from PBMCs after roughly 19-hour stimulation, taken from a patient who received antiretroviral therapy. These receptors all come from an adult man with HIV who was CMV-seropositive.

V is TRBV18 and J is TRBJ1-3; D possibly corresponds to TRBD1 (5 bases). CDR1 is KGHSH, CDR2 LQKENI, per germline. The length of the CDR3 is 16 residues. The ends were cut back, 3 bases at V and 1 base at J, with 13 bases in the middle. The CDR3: CASSPGGFRSGNTIYF. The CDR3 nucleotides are TGTGCCAGCTCACCGGGGGGATTTCGGTCTGGAAACACCATATATTTT. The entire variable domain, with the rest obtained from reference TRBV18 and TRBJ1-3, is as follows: NAGVMQNPRHLVRRRGQEARLRCSPMKGHSHVYWYRQLPEEGLKFMVYLQKENIIDESGMPKERFSAEFPKEGPSILRIQQVVRGDSAAYFCASSPGGFRSGNTIYFGEGSWLTVV.

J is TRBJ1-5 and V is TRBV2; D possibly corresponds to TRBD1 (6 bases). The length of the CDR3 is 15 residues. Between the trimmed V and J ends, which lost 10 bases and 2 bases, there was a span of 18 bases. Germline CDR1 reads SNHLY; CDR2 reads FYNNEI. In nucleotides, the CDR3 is TGTGCCACCACAAAGGGGGGGGGAGGCAATCAGCCCCAGCATTTT. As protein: CATTKGGGGNQPQHF.

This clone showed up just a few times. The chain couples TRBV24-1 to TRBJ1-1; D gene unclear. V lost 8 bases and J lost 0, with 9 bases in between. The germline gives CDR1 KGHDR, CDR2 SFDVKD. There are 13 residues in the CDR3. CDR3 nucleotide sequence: TGTGCCACCAAAAACGGGGTGAACACTGAAGCTTTCTTT. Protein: CATKNGVNTEAFF.

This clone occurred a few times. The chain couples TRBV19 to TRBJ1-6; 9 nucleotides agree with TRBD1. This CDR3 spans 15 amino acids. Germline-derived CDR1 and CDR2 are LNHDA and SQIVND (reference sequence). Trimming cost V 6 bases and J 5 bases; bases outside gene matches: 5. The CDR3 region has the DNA TGTGCCAGTAGAACAGGACAGGGGAATAATTCACCCCTCCACTTT. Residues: CASRTGQGNNSPLHF.

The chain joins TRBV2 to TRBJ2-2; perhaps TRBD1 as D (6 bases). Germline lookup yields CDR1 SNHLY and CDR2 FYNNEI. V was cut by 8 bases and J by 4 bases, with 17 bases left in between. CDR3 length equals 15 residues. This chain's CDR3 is CASYREARGTGELFF. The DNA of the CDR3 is TGTGCCAGCTACAGGGAAGCTCGGGGCACCGGGGAGCTGTTTTTT.

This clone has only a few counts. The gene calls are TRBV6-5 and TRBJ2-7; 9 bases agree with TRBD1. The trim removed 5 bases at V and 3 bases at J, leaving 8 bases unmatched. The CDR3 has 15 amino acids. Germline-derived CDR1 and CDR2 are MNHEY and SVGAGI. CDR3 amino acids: CASSLLGQGHYEQYF. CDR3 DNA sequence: TGTGCCAGCAGTCTTTTGGGACAGGGCCACTACGAGCAGTACTTC.

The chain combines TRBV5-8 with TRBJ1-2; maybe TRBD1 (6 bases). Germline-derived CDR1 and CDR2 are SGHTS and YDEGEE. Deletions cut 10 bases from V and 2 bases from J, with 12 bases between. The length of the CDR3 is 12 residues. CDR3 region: CAAGGRNYGYTF. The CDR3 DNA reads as TGTGCCGCTGGGGGGCGGAACTATGGCTACACCTTC.

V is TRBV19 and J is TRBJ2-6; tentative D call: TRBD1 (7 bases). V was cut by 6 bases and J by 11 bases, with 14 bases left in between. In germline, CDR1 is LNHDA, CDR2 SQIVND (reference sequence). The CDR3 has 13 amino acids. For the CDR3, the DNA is TGTGCCAGTAGAAGACAGGGAGGACACGTCCTGACTTTC. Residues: CASRRQGGHVLTF.

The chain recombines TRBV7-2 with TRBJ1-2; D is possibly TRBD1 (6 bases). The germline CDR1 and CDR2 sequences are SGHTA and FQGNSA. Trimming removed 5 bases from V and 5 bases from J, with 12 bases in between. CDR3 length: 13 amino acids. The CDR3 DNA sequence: TGTGCCAGCAGCCGGGACACCAAGTATGGCTACACCTTC. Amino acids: CASSRDTKYGYTF.

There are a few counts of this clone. Here the CDR3 DNA reads TGTGCCAGTAGTATTGGGACGGATAATCAGCCCCAGCATTTT. Translated: CASSIGTDNQPQHF. J is TRBJ1-5 and V is TRBV19, with D possibly being TRBD1 (5 bases). The germline V gene encodes CDR1 LNHDA and CDR2 SQIVND (reference sequence). The CDR3 runs 14 residues. Trimming stripped 3 bases from V and 4 bases from J, with 10 bases between. The variable domain in full, completed from reference TRBV19 and TRBJ1-5, reads DGGITQSPKYLFRKEGQNVTLSCEQNLNHDAMYWYRQDPGQGLRLIYYSQIVNDFQKGDIAEGYSVSREKKESFPLTVTSAQKNPTAFYLCASSIGTDNQPQHFGDGTRLSIL.

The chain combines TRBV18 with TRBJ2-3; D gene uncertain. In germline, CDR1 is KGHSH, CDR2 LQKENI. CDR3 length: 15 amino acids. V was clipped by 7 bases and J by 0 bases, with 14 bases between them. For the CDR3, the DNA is TGTGCCAGCTTCGATGGCCCGGCTAGCACAGATACGCAGTATTTT. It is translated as CASFDGPASTDTQYF.

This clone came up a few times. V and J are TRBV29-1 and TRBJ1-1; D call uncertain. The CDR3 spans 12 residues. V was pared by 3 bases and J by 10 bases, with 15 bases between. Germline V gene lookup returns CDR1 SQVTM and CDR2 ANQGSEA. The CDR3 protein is CSVDVGPERAFF. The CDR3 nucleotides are TGCAGCGTTGACGTGGGCCCTGAAAGAGCTTTCTTT. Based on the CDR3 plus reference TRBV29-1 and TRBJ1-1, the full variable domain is SAVISQKPSRDICQRGTSLTIQCQVDSQVTMMFWYRQQPGQSLTLIATANQGSEATYESGFVIDKFPISRPNLTFSTLTVSNMSPEDSSIYLCSVDVGPERAFFGQGTRLTVV.